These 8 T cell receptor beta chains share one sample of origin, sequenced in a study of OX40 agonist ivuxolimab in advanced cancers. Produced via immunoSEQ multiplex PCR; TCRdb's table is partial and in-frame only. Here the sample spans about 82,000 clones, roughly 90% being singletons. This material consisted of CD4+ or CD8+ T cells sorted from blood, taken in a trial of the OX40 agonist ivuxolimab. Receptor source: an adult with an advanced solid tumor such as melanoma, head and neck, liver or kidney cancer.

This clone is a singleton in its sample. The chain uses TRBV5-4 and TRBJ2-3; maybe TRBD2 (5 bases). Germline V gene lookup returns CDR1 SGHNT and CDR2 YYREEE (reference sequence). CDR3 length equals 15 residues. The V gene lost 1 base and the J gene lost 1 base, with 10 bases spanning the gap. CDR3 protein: CASSLRSSGTDTQYF. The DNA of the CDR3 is TGTGCCAGCAGCTTGCGGAGTAGCGGCACAGATACGCAGTATTTT.

The CDR3 sequence: CASRGSGRSGTQYF. CDR3 bases: TGTGCCAGCCGGGGGAGCGGCCGGAGCGGGACCCAGTACTTC. The chain links TRBV6-5 to TRBJ2-5; the D gene is possibly TRBD2 (6 bases). CDR3 size: 14 residues. V was cut by 8 bases and J by 7 bases, with 20 bases left in between. Per germline, CDR1 MNHEY and CDR2 SVGAGI.

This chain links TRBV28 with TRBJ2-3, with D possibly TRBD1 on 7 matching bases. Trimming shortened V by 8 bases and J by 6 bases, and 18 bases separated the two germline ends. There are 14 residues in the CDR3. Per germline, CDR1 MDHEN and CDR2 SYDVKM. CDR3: CASGGTVPSDTQYF. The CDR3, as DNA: TGTGCCAGCGGGGGGACAGTCCCCTCGGATACGCAGTATTTT.

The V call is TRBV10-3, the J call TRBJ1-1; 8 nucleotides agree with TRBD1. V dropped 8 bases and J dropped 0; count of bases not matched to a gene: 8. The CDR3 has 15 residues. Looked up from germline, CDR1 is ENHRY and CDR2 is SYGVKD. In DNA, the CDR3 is TGTGCCATCCAGGCCGGGACAGGACTGAACACTGAAGCTTTCTTT. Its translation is CAIQAGTGLNTEAFF.

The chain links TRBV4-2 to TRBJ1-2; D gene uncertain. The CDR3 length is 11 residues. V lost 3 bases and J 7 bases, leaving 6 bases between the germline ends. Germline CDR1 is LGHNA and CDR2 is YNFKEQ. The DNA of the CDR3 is TGTGCCAGCAGCCATGGGATTGGCTACACCTTC. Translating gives CASSHGIGYTF.

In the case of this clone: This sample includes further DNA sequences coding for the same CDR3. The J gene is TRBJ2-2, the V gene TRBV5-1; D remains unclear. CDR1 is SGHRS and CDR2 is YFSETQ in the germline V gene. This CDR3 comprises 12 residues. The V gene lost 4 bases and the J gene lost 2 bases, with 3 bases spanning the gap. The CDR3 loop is CASSQNTGELFF. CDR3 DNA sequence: TGCGCCAGCAGCCAAAACACCGGGGAGCTGTTTTTT.

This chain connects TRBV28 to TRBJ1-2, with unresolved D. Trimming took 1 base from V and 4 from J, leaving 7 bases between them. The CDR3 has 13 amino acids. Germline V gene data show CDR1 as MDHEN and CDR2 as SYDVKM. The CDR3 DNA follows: TGTGCCAGCAGTTTATCGGGTAGCTATGGCTACACCTTC. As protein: CASSLSGSYGYTF.

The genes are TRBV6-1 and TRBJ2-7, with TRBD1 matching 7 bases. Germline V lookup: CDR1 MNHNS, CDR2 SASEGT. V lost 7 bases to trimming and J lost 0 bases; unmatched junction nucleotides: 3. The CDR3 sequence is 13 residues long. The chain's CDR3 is CASTGTVSYEQYF. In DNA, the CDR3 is TGTGCCAGCACAGGGACAGTCTCCTACGAGCAGTACTTC.